This entry features one T cell receptor (beta chain) sequence. Its antigen is undetermined. The data were taken from a study of radiation and T cells in renal cell carcinoma. Study-wide points: Baseline intratumoral clonotype presence is unknown without pretreatment biopsies. Top tumor clonotypes rose in blood 2 weeks post-radiation, then contracted.

Assay: immunoSEQ multiplex PCR; the TCRdb copy retains only in-frame clones and omits some. The sample has 100,000 to 150,000 clones, around 81% seen once. The germline gives CDR1 SGHDT, CDR2 YYEEEE. This CDR3 is 15 amino acids long. With 4 bases clipped from V and 7 bases from J, the junction kept 8 bases outside the gene matches. Time point here: blood 2 weeks post-SBRT. Treatment noted: 15 Gy SBRT to primary tumor, nephrectomy 4 weeks later. Radiation-treated patients gave blood at baseline, week 2 and week 4. This renal cell carcinoma was of the clear cell type. This chain joins TRBV5-6 and TRBJ1-4, with TRBD1 matching 9 bases. The sequenced sample was blood, obtained from a patient whose treatment included radiotherapy and nephrectomy. The sequence derives from a man in his fifties with renal cell carcinoma. DNA for the CDR3: TGTGCCAGCAGCCTAGGACAGGGGAAAGGTGAAAAACTGTTTTTT. It translates to CASSLGQGKGEKLFF. The whole variable domain, remainder taken from reference TRBV5-6 and TRBJ1-4, is DAGVTQSPTHLIKTRGQQVTLRCSPKSGHDTVSWYQQALGQGPQFIFQYYEEEERQRGNFPDRFSGHQFPNYSSELNVNALLLGDSALYLCASSLGQGKGEKLFFGSGTQLSVL.